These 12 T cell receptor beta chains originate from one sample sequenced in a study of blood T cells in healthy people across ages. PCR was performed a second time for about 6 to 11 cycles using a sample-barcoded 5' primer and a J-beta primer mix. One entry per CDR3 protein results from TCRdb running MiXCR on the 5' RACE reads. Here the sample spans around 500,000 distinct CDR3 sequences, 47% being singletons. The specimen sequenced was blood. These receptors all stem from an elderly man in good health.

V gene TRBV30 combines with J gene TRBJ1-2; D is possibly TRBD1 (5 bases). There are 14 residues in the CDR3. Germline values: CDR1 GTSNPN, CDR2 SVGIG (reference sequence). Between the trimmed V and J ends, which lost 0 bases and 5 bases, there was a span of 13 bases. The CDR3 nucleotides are TGTGCCTGGAGTGTAGGGGTGTTAAAGTATGGCTACACCTTC. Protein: CAWSVGVLKYGYTF.

The CDR3 sequence is CASSWQLAGGYNEQYF. The CDR3 DNA is TGCGCCAGCAGCTGGCAACTAGCGGGCGGATACAATGAGCAGTACTTC. This chain uses TRBV5-1 with TRBJ2-1; 9 bases are a match to TRBD2. The DNA end is more similar to TRBJ2-7, so the J call may be wrong. CDR1 and CDR2 (germline): SGHRS, YFSETQ. The CDR3 is made up of 16 amino acids.

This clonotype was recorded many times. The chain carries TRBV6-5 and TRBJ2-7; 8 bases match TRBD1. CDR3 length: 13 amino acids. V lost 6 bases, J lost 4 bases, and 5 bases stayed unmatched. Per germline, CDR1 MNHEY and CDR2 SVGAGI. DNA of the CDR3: TGTGCCAGCAGGAAGGGACAGGCGTACGAGCAGTACTTC. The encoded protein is CASRKGQAYEQYF.

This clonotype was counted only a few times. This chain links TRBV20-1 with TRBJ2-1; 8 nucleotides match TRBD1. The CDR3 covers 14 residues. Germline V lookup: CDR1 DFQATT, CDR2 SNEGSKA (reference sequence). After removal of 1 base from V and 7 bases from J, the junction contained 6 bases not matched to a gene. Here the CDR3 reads CSARGQGIGNEQFF. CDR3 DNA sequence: TGCAGTGCTAGAGGACAGGGGATAGGTAATGAGCAGTTCTTC.

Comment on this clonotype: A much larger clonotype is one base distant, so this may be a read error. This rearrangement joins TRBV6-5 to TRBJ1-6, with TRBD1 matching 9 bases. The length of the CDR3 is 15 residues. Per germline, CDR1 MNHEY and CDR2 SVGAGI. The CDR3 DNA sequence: TGTGCCAGCAGTGACGGACAGGGGATTTATTCACCCCCCCACTTT. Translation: CASSDGQGIYSPPHF.

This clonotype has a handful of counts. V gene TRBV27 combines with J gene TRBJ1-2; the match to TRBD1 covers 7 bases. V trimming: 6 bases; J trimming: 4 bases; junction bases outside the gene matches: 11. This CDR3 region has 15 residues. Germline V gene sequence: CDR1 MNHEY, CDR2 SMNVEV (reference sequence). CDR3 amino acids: CASSTGQAEVYGYTF. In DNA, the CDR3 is TGTGCCAGCAGCACCGGACAGGCAGAGGTCTATGGCTACACCTTC.

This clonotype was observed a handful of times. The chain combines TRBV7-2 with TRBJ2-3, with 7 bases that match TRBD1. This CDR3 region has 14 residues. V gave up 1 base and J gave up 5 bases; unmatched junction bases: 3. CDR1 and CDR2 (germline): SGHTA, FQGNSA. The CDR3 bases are TGTGCCAGCAGCTTAGTGAGACAGGGAGATACGCAGTATTTT. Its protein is CASSLVRQGDTQYF.

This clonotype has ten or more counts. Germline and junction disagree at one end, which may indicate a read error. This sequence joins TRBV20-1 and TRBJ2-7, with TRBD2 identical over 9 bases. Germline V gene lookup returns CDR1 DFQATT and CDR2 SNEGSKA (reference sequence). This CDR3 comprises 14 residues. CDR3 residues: CSALPASGIYGQYF. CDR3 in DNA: TGCAGTGCCCTCCCGGCTAGCGGGATCTACGGGCAGTACTTC.

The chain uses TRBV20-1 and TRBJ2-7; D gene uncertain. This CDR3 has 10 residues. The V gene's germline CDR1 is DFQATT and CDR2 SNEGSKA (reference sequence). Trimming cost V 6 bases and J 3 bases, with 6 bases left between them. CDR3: CSALSYEQYF. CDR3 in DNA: TGCAGTGCCCTAAGCTACGAGCAGTACTTC.

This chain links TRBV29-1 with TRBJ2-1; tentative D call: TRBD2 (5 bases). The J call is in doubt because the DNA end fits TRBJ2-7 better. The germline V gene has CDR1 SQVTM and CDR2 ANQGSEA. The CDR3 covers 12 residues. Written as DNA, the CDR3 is TGCAGCCCCCCCAGAGGGCACAATGAGCAGTACTTC. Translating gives CSPPRGHNEQYF.

CDR3 sequence: CSASFWREGFGETQYF. CDR3 DNA sequence: TGCAGTGCTAGTTTCTGGCGGGAGGGCTTCGGTGAGACCCAGTACTTC. The chain uses TRBV20-1 and TRBJ2-5; TRBD2 aligns across 9 bases. There are 16 residues in the CDR3. V was pared by 3 bases and J by 5 bases, with 13 bases of the junction left unmatched. In germline, CDR1 is DFQATT, CDR2 SNEGSKA (reference sequence).

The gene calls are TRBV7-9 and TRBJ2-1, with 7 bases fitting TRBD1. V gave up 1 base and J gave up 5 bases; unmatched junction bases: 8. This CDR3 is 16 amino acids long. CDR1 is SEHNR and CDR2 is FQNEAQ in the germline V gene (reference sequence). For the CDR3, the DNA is TGTGCCAGCAGCTTAGTAGGGGGCCTCCCCCACAATGAGCAGTTCTTC. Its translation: CASSLVGGLPHNEQFF.